A single sample is the source of the 10 T cell receptor beta chains below, sequenced in a study of cytomegalovirus exposure and HLA in healthy donors (TCRdb year 2017). The protocol used for the library was the immunoSEQ multiplex PCR assay. For the multiplex PCR, a mixture combining 60 forward primers for TCR Vbeta segments and 13 reverse primers for TCR Jbeta segments was used. In TCRdb, the immuneACCESS table is reduced to in-frame sequences with V and J assigned. These tables do not hold every clone; where another copy was compared, an unresolved V gene accounts for under half, and the others remain unexplained. This sample's listing comprises 40,000 to 65,000 clones. Of the sample, roughly 26% is held by the ten largest clones. Sequenced input: PBMCs. The receptors were sampled from a man between 40 and 49 years old in good health and CMV-seropositive.

The chain couples TRBV2 to TRBJ2-5, with 9 bases identical to TRBD1. This CDR3 has 14 residues. Germline lookup yields CDR1 SNHLY and CDR2 FYNNEI. V dropped 7 bases and J dropped 5; count of bases not matched to a gene: 8. The CDR3 DNA follows: TGTGCCAGCAAACCAGGGACAGGGTTCGAGACCCAGTACTTC. This encodes CASKPGTGFETQYF.

The CDR3 loop reads CASSPSGGQETQYF. The CDR3 region has the DNA TGTGCCAGCTCACCTAGCGGGGGACAAGAGACCCAGTACTTC. The chain employs TRBV18 and TRBJ2-5; TRBD2 aligns across 9 bases. Germline assignment: CDR1 KGHSH and CDR2 LQKENI. The length of the CDR3 is 14 residues. V dropped 3 bases and J dropped 2; count of bases not matched to a gene: 1.

The chain has TRBV6-5 and TRBJ1-2; the D gene is possibly TRBD1 (6 bases). The CDR3 consists of 15 residues. V was clipped by 5 bases and J by 4 bases, with 17 bases between them. Germline CDR1 and CDR2: MNHEY and SVGAGI. The CDR3 reads CASSVEQGVGYGYTF. The CDR3 DNA reads as TGTGCCAGCAGTGTCGAACAGGGAGTTGGCTATGGCTACACCTTC.

V and J are TRBV7-2 and TRBJ2-5; 11 nucleotides align to TRBD2. Germline-derived CDR1 and CDR2 are SGHTA and FQGNSA. CDR3 length equals 15 residues. V shed 5 bases, J shed 3 bases, and the junction held 5 bases outside the gene matches. The CDR3 here is CASSQLGLAEETQYF. The CDR3 nucleotides read TGTGCCAGCAGCCAACTGGGACTAGCGGAAGAGACCCAGTACTTC.

The chain links TRBV2 to TRBJ2-2; TRBD2 agrees at 7 bases. CDR3 length: 13 residues. Per the germline V gene, CDR1 is SNHLY and CDR2 is FYNNEI. The V gene end was trimmed by 9 bases and the J gene end by 0 bases; junction bases not matched to a gene: 1. The CDR3 region has the DNA TGTGCCAGTGGACTAGCGAACACCGGGGAGCTGTTTTTT. It codes for CASGLANTGELFF.

The chain has TRBV29-1 and TRBJ2-7; 10 bases map to TRBD1. The CDR3 is 13 amino acids. CDR1 SQVTM and CDR2 ANQGSEA come from the germline V gene. The V segment lost 6 bases and the J segment 2 bases; nucleotides outside the gene matches: 4. CDR3 sequence reads: CSVGTGAPYEQYF. DNA for the CDR3: TGCAGCGTCGGGACAGGGGCCCCCTACGAGCAGTACTTC.

This chain joins TRBV7-2 and TRBJ2-1; no firm D call. Deletions cut 0 bases from V and 9 bases from J, with 9 bases between. Germline assignment: CDR1 SGHTA and CDR2 FQGNSA. This CDR3 has 13 amino acids. The CDR3 coding sequence is TGTGCCAGCAGCTTAGCGACCCAGCGTGAGCAGTTCTTC. It encodes CASSLATQREQFF. The full variable domain, completed using reference TRBV7-2 and TRBJ2-1, is GAGVSQSPSNKVTEKGKDVELRCDPISGHTALYWYRQSLGQGLEFLIYFQGNSAPDKSGLPSDRFSAERTGGSVSTLTIQRTQQEDSAVYLCASSLATQREQFFGPGTRLTVL.

As to this clone: One end of the junction fails to match germline, which may point to a read error. This chain joins TRBV7-6 and TRBJ2-1, with D unresolved. Germline assignment: CDR1 SGHVS and CDR2 FNYEAQ. CDR3 length equals 11 residues. CDR3 sequence reads: CASSSDNEQFF. As DNA, the CDR3 is TGTGCCAGCAGCTCCGACAATGAGCAGTTCTTC.

V is TRBV29-1 and J is TRBJ2-5, with D perhaps matching TRBD2 (6 bases). V was trimmed by 3 bases and J by 5 bases, leaving 22 bases between them. Germline V gene sequence: CDR1 SQVTM, CDR2 ANQGSEA. The CDR3 runs 16 residues. The CDR3 here is CSVEPGRRAGGETQYF. The CDR3 DNA reads as TGCAGCGTTGAGCCGGGACGCCGGGCCGGAGGGGAGACCCAGTACTTC.

The chain recombines TRBV6-5 with TRBJ2-7; D is ambiguous. This CDR3 has 13 amino acids. Germline V CDR1 and CDR2: MNHEY, SVGAGI. V lost 2 bases, J lost 6 bases, and 11 bases lay in between. As DNA, the CDR3 is TGTGCCAGCAGTTACGCCCCTAGTAGCGAGCAGTACTTC. As protein: CASSYAPSSEQYF.